Detailed here is one T cell receptor beta chain. Its antigen is not known. The authors used template switching to add a universal primer site and gave cDNA unique molecular identifiers. TCRdb itself ran the 5' RACE reads through MiXCR, one entry per CDR3 protein. The sample consists of 400,000 or so distinct CDR3 sequences, approximately 9.1% of them appearing once. This specimen belongs to a study of identical twins. Study-wide results and limits: Cross-sectional statistical analysis was relied on for the conclusions, without the same donors being followed. For zero-insertion analyses, partial confounding could come from invariant MAIT and iNKT cells.

Trimming stripped 0 bases from V and 2 bases from J, with 17 bases between. The CDR3 has 17 amino acids. Germline V gives CDR1 SGHAT, CDR2 FQNNGV. The sequence came from a woman aged 45-59 years in good health. The sequencing sample was made of naive T cells sorted from blood. V gene TRBV11-2 combines with J gene TRBJ2-7; D perhaps matches TRBD2 (6 bases). CDR3 sequence reads: CASSLEGDSGQTYEQYF. DNA of the CDR3: TGTGCCAGCAGCTTAGAGGGGGATAGCGGCCAAACCTACGAGCAGTACTTC.